These T cell receptor beta chains were read from a single sample in a study of shared clonotypes between healthy human individuals. TCRdb keeps only in-frame clones here, not all; method: immunoSEQ multiplex PCR. The sample carries about 230,000 clones, 50% to 75% recorded once. The sequenced sample was memory CD4+ T cells sorted from blood. These TCRs come from a man in his thirties or forties in good health. CDR3s include the opening cysteine and the closing phenylalanine or tryptophan. D genes are given only for firm matches. Size is stated for part of the rows, as once, few or many counts, or as a class when the clone is expanded.

v_call: TRBV6-1; d_call: NA; clone_size: NA; j_call: TRBJ2-1; cdr3_aa: CASSGSQNSYNEQFF; cdr3_nt: TGTGCCAGCAGTGGGTCACAGAACTCCTACAATGAGCAGTTCTTC
v_call: TRBV18; d_call: TRBD2; clone_size: NA; j_call: TRBJ2-3; cdr3_aa: CASSPKTSGADTQYF; cdr3_nt: TGTGCCAGCTCACCCAAGACTAGCGGGGCAGATACGCAGTATTTT
v_call: TRBV5-1; d_call: TRBD2; clone_size: once; j_call: TRBJ2-5; cdr3_aa: CASSLAGGLETQYF; cdr3_nt: TGCGCCAGCAGCTTGGCGGGAGGGCTAGAGACCCAGTACTTC
v_call: TRBV28; d_call: NA; clone_size: NA; j_call: TRBJ1-5; cdr3_aa: CASSFPGGNQPQHF; cdr3_nt: TGTGCCAGCAGTTTCCCAGGGGGCAATCAGCCCCAGCATTTT
v_call: TRBV5-6; d_call: TRBD1; clone_size: NA; j_call: TRBJ2-1; cdr3_aa: CASSSLRGQGIRNEQFF; cdr3_nt: TGTGCCAGCAGTTCTTTGAGGGGACAGGGGATTAGGAATGAGCAGTTCTTC
v_call: TRBV13; d_call: TRBD2; clone_size: NA; j_call: TRBJ2-1; cdr3_aa: CASSLSAAPSGRYNEQFF; cdr3_nt: TGTGCCAGCAGCCTAAGTGCCGCTCCTAGCGGGAGGTACAATGAGCAGTTCTTC
v_call: TRBV7-2; d_call: TRBD2; clone_size: NA; j_call: TRBJ2-7; cdr3_aa: CASSLEPGGSYEQYF; cdr3_nt: TGTGCCAGCAGCCTAGAACCGGGAGGGTCCTACGAGCAGTACTTC
v_call: TRBV27; d_call: NA; clone_size: NA; j_call: TRBJ1-2; cdr3_aa: CASSLSPGLGGYTF; cdr3_nt: TGTGCCAGCAGTTTATCACCCGGGTTGGGAGGCTACACCTTC
v_call: TRBV6-6; d_call: NA; clone_size: few; j_call: TRBJ1-5; cdr3_aa: CAISLLGDQPQHF; cdr3_nt: TGTGCCATATCCCTCCTGGGGGATCAGCCCCAGCATTTT
v_call: TRBV5-4; d_call: TRBD2; clone_size: NA; j_call: TRBJ2-7; cdr3_aa: CASRLGGGSGEQYF; cdr3_nt: TGTGCCAGCAGGCTCGGGGGGGGCTCTGGCGAGCAGTACTTC